A single TCR beta chain is shown here with its context. Its antigen is undetermined. Some clones are missing from TCRdb's copy, which holds only in-frame ones; the method was immunoSEQ multiplex PCR. Among around 120,000 clones listed, less than 95% were seen once. This sample was taken from a study of graft-versus-host responses after intestinal transplantation. Overall study context: Recipients had transplants, and these were multivisceral, liver-intestinal, or isolated intestinal.

CDR1 is SNHLY, CDR2 FYNNEI, per germline. The CDR3 runs to 14 residues. V lost 5 bases and J lost 0, with 11 bases in between. Sequenced material: unstimulated CD4+ T cells sorted from spleen or lymph node cells, taken before intestinal transplant. This clonotype was sampled from a human donor who received an intestinal transplant. The rearrangement links TRBV2 to TRBJ2-7; perhaps TRBD1 as D (5 bases). CDR3 bases: TGTGCCAGCAGTTACCAGGGAACCTCCTACGAGCAGTACTTC. It yields the protein CASSYQGTSYEQYF.